Each of the 13 T cell receptor beta chains below was sequenced from the same sample in a study of blood T cells in healthy people across ages. A second PCR, run for about 6 to 12 cycles, used a sample-barcoded 5' primer plus a J-beta primer mix. MiXCR was run by TCRdb on the 5' RACE reads, yielding one entry per CDR3 protein. The sample holds 850,000 to 1,100,000 distinct CDR3 sequences, roughly two fifths seen once. Sequenced: blood. These receptors were taken from a man in his late teens or twenties in good health.

The table lists this clonotype with a few counts. The chain is built from TRBV28 and TRBJ2-1; D tentatively fits TRBD1 or TRBD2 (7 bases each). V lost 7 bases and J 8 bases, leaving 21 bases between the germline ends. The CDR3 runs 15 residues. Germline V gene sequence: CDR1 MDHEN, CDR2 SYDVKM. CDR3 nucleotide sequence: TGTGCCAGCACCCAGGGGGGACTAAGCCGTTATGAGCAGTTCTTC. Its translation is CASTQGGLSRYEQFF.

This clonotype turned up a few times. This chain joins TRBV20-1 and TRBJ1-5; D unclear. Germline V gene sequence: CDR1 DFQATT, CDR2 SNEGSKA (reference sequence). The length of the CDR3 is 14 residues. The V end was cut by 6 bases, the J end by 6 bases, with 18 bases between. The CDR3 bases are TGCAGTGCCCTGCCGAGGGTTGGAGCTCAGCCCCAGCATTTT. It encodes CSALPRVGAQPQHF.

This clonotype has a handful of counts. A much larger clone differs from this one at a single base, so this may be a read error. V gene TRBV29-1 combines with J gene TRBJ2-3; D is ambiguous. The CDR3 consists of 14 residues. The V gene lost 4 bases and the J gene lost 1 base, with 12 bases spanning the gap. From germline, CDR1 is SQVTM and CDR2 ANQGSEA. The CDR3 protein is CSVGRADRTDTQYF. CDR3 bases: TGCAGCGTTGGTCGCGCGGACCGCACAGATACGCAGTATTTT.

This clonotype has just a few counts. The chain joins TRBV5-1 to TRBJ2-3; D may be TRBD2 (5 bases). The CDR3 runs to 14 residues. V was shortened by 6 bases and J by 1 base, with 12 bases between the two germline ends. Looked up from germline, CDR1 is SGHRS and CDR2 is YFSETQ. As DNA, the CDR3 is TGCGCCAGCAAAAATAGCGCCGGCACAGATACGCAGTATTTT. This gives the protein CASKNSAGTDTQYF.

With regard to this clonotype: Relative to the germline gene, one junction end is altered; a read error may explain this. V usage is TRBV7-2 and J usage is TRBJ1-2; weak D call: TRBD1 (5 bases). The germline V gene has CDR1 SGHTA and CDR2 FQGNSA. This CDR3 contains 16 residues. CDR3 region: CASSFGQLYFDYGHTF. CDR3 sequence (DNA): TGTGCCAGCAGCTTCGGACAATTGTATTTTGACTATGGCCACACCTTC. The whole variable domain, remainder taken from reference TRBV7-2 and TRBJ1-2, is GAGVSQSPSNKVTEKGKDVELRCDPISGHTALYWYRQSLGQGLEFLIYFQGNSAPDKSGLPSDRFSAERTGGSVSTLTIQRTQQEDSAVYLCASSFGQLYFDYGHTFGSGTRLTVV.

The chain recombines TRBV6-2 or TRBV6-3 with TRBJ1-1; D ambiguous. Germline loops: CDR1 MNHEY, CDR2 SVGEGT. With 7 bases removed from V and 0 bases from J, the gap between germline ends came to 12 bases. The length of the CDR3 is 14 residues. The CDR3 nucleotides are TGTGCCAGCATCCAGCGGGATATGAACACTGAAGCTTTCTTT. Its translation is CASIQRDMNTEAFF.

A few counts support this clonotype. The chain uses TRBV7-2 and TRBJ1-5; D not certain. The CDR3 contains 14 residues. With 5 bases removed from V and 3 bases from J, the gap between germline ends came to 11 bases. Germline CDR1 and CDR2: SGHTA and FQGNSA. CDR3 residues: CASSPTVVNQPQHF. CDR3 DNA: TGTGCCAGCAGCCCGACCGTGGTCAATCAGCCCCAGCATTTT.

The chain combines TRBV20-1 with TRBJ2-5, with 14 bases lining up with TRBD2. The end of the DNA aligns better with TRBJ2-4, so the J call may be wrong. Germline loops: CDR1 DFQATT, CDR2 SNEGSKA (reference sequence). The CDR3 loop spans 17 amino acids. The CDR3 DNA is TGCAGTGCTCCCGGACTAGCGGGGGGCCCAGCCAAAAACATTCAGTACTTC. Residues: CSAPGLAGGPAKNIQYF.

This clonotype was recorded a few times. The chain joins TRBV3-1 to TRBJ1-2; TRBD1 might be the D (6 bases). The CDR3 is 15 residues long. V lost 4 bases to trimming and J lost 0 bases, with 12 bases between them. CDR1 is LGHDT and CDR2 is YNNKEL in the germline V gene (reference sequence). In nucleotides, the CDR3 is TGTGCCAGCAGCCCCAGACGGACAGCTAACTATGGCTACACCTTC. As protein: CASSPRRTANYGYTF. Complete variable domain (other parts from reference TRBV3-1 and TRBJ1-2): DTAVSQTPKYLVTQMGNDKSIKCEQNLGHDTMYWYKQDSKKFLKIMFSYNNKELIINETVPNRFSPKSPDKAHLNLHINSLELGDSAVYFCASSPRRTANYGYTFGSGTRLTVV.

This clonotype appeared a few times. The rearrangement joins TRBV7-2 to TRBJ1-2; TRBD1 agrees at 9 bases. The CDR3 sequence is 13 residues long. Germline V gene lookup returns CDR1 SGHTA and CDR2 FQGNSA. With V trimmed by 1 base and J by 9 bases, 3 bases remained unmatched. CDR3 residues: CASSLGQGESYTF. The DNA for the CDR3 is TGTGCCAGCAGCTTAGGACAGGGGGAAAGCTACACCTTC.

This chain connects TRBV29-1 to TRBJ1-2; D not certain. The ends were cut back, 7 bases at V and 3 bases at J, with 12 bases in the middle. Per the germline V gene, CDR1 is SQVTM and CDR2 is ANQGSEA. The CDR3 runs to 12 residues. Here the CDR3 reads CSAAATDYGYTF. CDR3 bases: TGCAGCGCCGCGGCGACGGACTATGGCTACACCTTC. The variable domain in full, completed from reference TRBV29-1 and TRBJ1-2, reads SAVISQKPSRDICQRGTSLTIQCQVDSQVTMMFWYRQQPGQSLTLIATANQGSEATYESGFVIDKFPISRPNLTFSTLTVSNMSPEDSSIYLCSAAATDYGYTFGSGTRLTVV.

This clonotype was observed many times. This chain uses TRBV20-1 with TRBJ1-1, with D uncertain. With 2 bases removed from V and 3 bases from J, the gap between germline ends came to 16 bases. This CDR3 is built from 15 residues. The germline gives CDR1 DFQATT, CDR2 SNEGSKA (reference sequence). CDR3 sequence: CSARRPPSGDTEAFF. The CDR3 DNA reads TGCAGTGCTAGACGCCCCCCAAGCGGGGACACTGAAGCTTTCTTT.

V and J are TRBV7-3 and TRBJ2-1, with 10 bases aligning to TRBD2. The germline CDR1 and CDR2 sequences are SGHTA and FQGTGA. V lost 3 bases to trimming and J lost 8 bases; unmatched junction nucleotides: 4. CDR3 length: 14 amino acids. The CDR3 reads CASSFSGGRDEQFF. In DNA, the CDR3 is TGTGCCAGCAGCTTTAGCGGGGGGAGAGATGAGCAGTTCTTC.